This T cell receptor beta chain was captured in a study of beta chain features in type 1 diabetes. CDR1 is SEHNR, CDR2 FQNEAQ, per germline (reference sequence). Trimming removed 3 bases from V and 3 bases from J; junction bases left unmatched: 8. The CDR3 sequence is 16 residues long. Reverse transcription of all isolated RNA meant that expressed TCRB transcripts were sequenced. Clones were read by immunoSEQ multiplex PCR, and TCRdb kept only the in-frame ones, dropping some. The data contain a few hundred thousand clones, around 16% of them singletons. This TCR derives from a woman aged 18 to 35 in good health. Sequenced sample: naive CD4+ T cells from blood. This chain uses TRBV7-9 with TRBJ2-3; 8 bases align to TRBD2. The CDR3 nucleotides read TGTGCCAGCAGCTTCTCCAGCGGGAGAGGAACAGATACGCAGTATTTT. Its translation: CASSFSSGRGTDTQYF. The whole variable domain, remainder taken from reference TRBV7-9 and TRBJ2-3, is DTGVSQNPRHKITKRGQNVTFRCDPISEHNRLYWYRQTLGQGPEFLTYFQNEAQLEKSRLLSDRFSAERPKGSFSTLEIQRTEQGDSAMYLCASSFSSGRGTDTQYFGPGTRLTVL.